These 16 T cell receptor beta chains came from one sample sequenced in a study of blood T cell repertoires in COVID-19. TCRdb's table, derived via immunoSEQ multiplex PCR, lists solely in-frame clones and lacks some. This table holds about 110,000 clones, 70% to 90% found once. Sequencing used peripheral blood. The receptors shown here come from a human donor in a cohort sampled during active COVID-19.

The chain joins TRBV19 to TRBJ2-7; D remains ambiguous. Germline CDR1 LNHDA, CDR2 SQIVND (reference sequence). V was clipped by 3 bases and J by 2 bases, with 8 bases between them. The CDR3 has 13 amino acids. Here the CDR3 reads CASSMRQTYEQYF. The CDR3 region has the DNA TGTGCCAGTAGTATGCGGCAGACCTACGAGCAGTACTTC. The whole variable domain, remainder taken from reference TRBV19 and TRBJ2-7, is DGGITQSPKYLFRKEGQNVTLSCEQNLNHDAMYWYRQDPGQGLRLIYYSQIVNDFQKGDIAEGYSVSREKKESFPLTVTSAQKNPTAFYLCASSMRQTYEQYFGPGTRLTVT.

V is TRBV20-1 and J is TRBJ2-3; D not resolved. CDR3 length: 13 residues. V was clipped by 3 bases and J by 2 bases, with 9 bases between them. Germline CDR1 DFQATT, CDR2 SNEGSKA (reference sequence). The CDR3 region has the DNA TGCAGTGCTAGTTCGGTTCCCACAGATACGCAGTATTTT. Amino acids: CSASSVPTDTQYF.

The chain is built from TRBV19 and TRBJ1-3; weak D call: TRBD1 (6 bases). CDR1 is LNHDA, CDR2 SQIVND, per germline (reference sequence). Trimming pared 7 bases from V and 0 bases from J, leaving 16 bases between. This CDR3 contains 16 residues. CDR3 protein: CASNPGQLLSGNTIYF. CDR3 coding DNA: TGTGCCAGTAACCCAGGACAGCTCCTCTCTGGAAACACCATATATTTT.

This chain joins TRBV3-1 (or the pseudogene TRBV3-2) and TRBJ2-2, with D possibly TRBD1 on 6 matching bases. Germline V gene lookup returns CDR1 LGHDT and CDR2 YNNKEL (reference sequence). With 7 bases removed from V and 0 bases from J, the gap between germline ends came to 12 bases. This CDR3 region has 15 residues. The CDR3 DNA reads as TGTGCCAGCACCACCAGGGGTGCGAACACCGGGGAGCTGTTTTTT. This gives the protein CASTTRGANTGELFF.

This chain connects TRBV19 to TRBJ2-7; D not resolved. CDR3 length: 13 residues. Trimming took 7 bases from V and 3 from J, leaving 13 bases between them. CDR1 LNHDA and CDR2 SQIVND come from the germline V gene (reference sequence). Here the CDR3 reads CASTPRGNYEQYF. CDR3 sequence (DNA): TGTGCCAGTACCCCCCGCGGCAACTACGAGCAGTACTTC.

This chain connects TRBV11-2 to TRBJ1-6, with 8 bases identical to TRBD1. V shed 4 bases and J 7 bases; nucleotides not matched to a gene: 3. Germline CDR1 reads SGHAT; CDR2 reads FQNNGV. CDR3 size: 14 residues. CDR3: CASSSGTGNSPLHF. CDR3 sequence (DNA): TGTGCCAGCAGCTCCGGGACAGGAAATTCACCCCTCCACTTT. Complete variable domain (other parts from reference TRBV11-2 and TRBJ1-6): EAGVAQSPRYKIIEKRQSVAFWCNPISGHATLYWYQQILGQGPKLLIQFQNNGVVDDSQLPKDRFSAERLKGVDSTLKIQPAKLEDSAVYLCASSSGTGNSPLHFGNGTRLTVT.

The chain uses TRBV10-3 and TRBJ1-4, with D hard to call. The V gene's germline CDR1 is ENHRY and CDR2 SYGVKD. There are 15 residues in the CDR3. Trimming removed 0 bases at V and 0 bases at J, with 5 bases between. CDR3 protein: CAISESSATNEKLFF. Here the CDR3 DNA reads TGTGCCATCAGTGAGTCGAGTGCAACTAATGAAAAACTGTTTTTT.

The V gene is TRBV30, the J gene TRBJ2-2; D call uncertain. In germline, CDR1 is GTSNPN, CDR2 SVGIG (reference sequence). The CDR3 is 13 amino acids. The germline V and J ends were trimmed by 4 bases and 2 bases, with 8 bases remaining between them. The CDR3 protein is CAWTKLNTGELFF. In DNA, the CDR3 is TGTGCCTGGACGAAACTTAACACCGGGGAGCTGTTTTTT.

This clone was observed once. The CDR3 DNA reads as TGCGCCAGCAGCTTGGACGTCAGGGGGGACACTGAAGCTTTCTTT. This encodes CASSLDVRGDTEAFF. V usage is TRBV5-1 and J usage is TRBJ1-1; 7 bases line up with TRBD1. The CDR3 loop spans 15 amino acids. Germline assignment: CDR1 SGHRS and CDR2 YFSETQ. Trimming took 0 bases from V and 3 from J; bases not matched to a gene: 5.

The rearrangement uses TRBV5-1 and TRBJ2-7; TRBD2 might be the D (7 bases). Germline CDR1 SGHRS, CDR2 YFSETQ. V dropped 5 bases and J dropped 1 base, with 10 bases sitting between them. The CDR3 has 13 residues. DNA for the CDR3: TGCGCCAGCAGGGCGGGGGCTTCCTACGAGCAGTACTTC. Residues: CASRAGASYEQYF.

The rearrangement links TRBV23-1 to TRBJ2-7, with 8 bases identical to TRBD1. TRBV23-1 is designated an ORF whose function remains uncertain. The CDR3 consists of 15 residues. Germline trimming cut 0 bases from V and 2 bases from J; bases unmatched to any gene: 3. This CDR3 is CASSQSHRGTYEQYF. The CDR3 nucleotides read TGCGCCAGCAGTCAATCACACAGGGGGACCTACGAGCAGTACTTC.

This clone has just one count. The J gene is TRBJ2-2, the V gene TRBV10-2; maybe TRBD2 (7 bases). The CDR3 has 18 residues. Trimming stripped 9 bases from V and 1 base from J, with 24 bases between. Germline CDR1 and CDR2: WSHSY and SAAADI. The DNA of the CDR3 is TGCGCCAGTCTCCCGGCTGGGAGGGGGGTGAGGAACACCGGGGAGCTGTTTTTT. Its translation is CASLPAGRGVRNTGELFF.

The count of this clone is one. The chain couples TRBV4-3 to TRBJ1-1; maybe TRBD1 (6 bases). Germline V gene data show CDR1 as LGHNA and CDR2 as YSLEER. The CDR3 sequence is 18 residues long. The V gene lost 1 base and the J gene lost 4 bases, with 22 bases spanning the gap. The CDR3 nucleotides read TGCGCCAGCAGCCAAGCCGCAACAGGGTTACGGAAGGGCACTGAAGCTTTCTTT. Its translation: CASSQAATGLRKGTEAFF.

The chain is built from TRBV6-1 and TRBJ2-2, with 7 bases lining up with TRBD1. This CDR3 is built from 16 residues. The V and J ends lost 0 bases and 5 bases, in that order; junction bases with no gene match: 6. Germline V CDR1 and CDR2: MNHNS, SASEGT. The CDR3 DNA is TGTGCCAGCAGTGAAGCAGGGGGCGCGATGACCGGGGAGCTGTTTTTT. This codes for CASSEAGGAMTGELFF.

This clone was seen a handful of times. The CDR3 protein is CASSESAKQYF. The DNA for the CDR3 is TGCGCCAGCAGTGAGTCTGCGAAGCAGTACTTC. The chain recombines TRBV10-1 with TRBJ2-7, with D uncertain. The germline V gene has CDR1 WNHNN and CDR2 SYGVQD (reference sequence). Trimming left V 0 bases short and J 8 bases short, with 5 bases between. This CDR3 spans 11 amino acids.

The chain employs TRBV6-5 and TRBJ2-5, with TRBD1 as a possible D gene (7 bases). V gave up 7 bases and J gave up 5 bases, with 17 bases separating them. The CDR3 totals 14 residues. Germline CDR1 and CDR2: MNHEY and SVGAGI. Written as DNA, the CDR3 is TGTGCCAGCACTTTGAGGAGGGGGCGGGAGACCCAGTACTTC. It specifies CASTLRRGRETQYF.